This TCR beta chain emerged from a study of spatial heterogeneity in lung cancer. Study-wide background: More beta-chain than alpha-chain sequences were consistently detected. Study outcomes and limitations: Tumoral mutation counts were tracked by counts of expanded intratumoral alpha and beta TCRs.

The V end lost 2 bases, the J end lost 0 bases, and 7 bases lay between the germline ends. There are 15 residues in the CDR3. Germline lookup yields CDR1 MNHEY and CDR2 SVGAGI. TCRdb re-called the 5' RACE reads through MiXCR, storing one row per CDR3 protein. The top ten clones hold around 40% of a sample with 1,500 to 1,800 distinct CDR3 sequences, roughly 10% of them seen once. This clonotype is medium-sized by share. Its specificity is unknown. Regarding time point: sample taken at primary tumor resection. Whole RNA, isolated from tumor, nontumor lung or frozen PBMC, was sequenced without prior sorting.

This sample comprised lung tumor tissue, obtained at surgery. The chain joins TRBV6-5 to TRBJ1-4; D unresolved. The clonotype originates from a female donor with early-stage non-small cell lung cancer. Here the CDR3 DNA reads TGTGCCAGCAGTTACGAGGGAGCAACTAATGAAAAACTGTTTTTT. This sequence encodes CASSYEGATNEKLFF.